This T cell receptor beta chain was retrieved from a study of blood T cell repertoires in COVID-19. Germline loops: CDR1 SEHNR, CDR2 FQNEAQ (reference sequence). V dropped 2 bases and J dropped 4 bases, with 3 bases sitting between them. The CDR3 totals 12 residues. Sequencing was performed with immunoSEQ multiplex PCR; in TCRdb, only in-frame clones are kept and a portion is missing. The sample shows 150,000 to 200,000 clones, 80% to 90% of them seen only once. V gene TRBV7-9 combines with J gene TRBJ2-1; D uncertain. Material: peripheral blood. This TCR was sampled from a human donor in a cohort sampled during active COVID-19. The CDR3 region has the DNA TGTGCCAGCAGCTTACAGTACAATGAGCAGTTCTTC. This encodes CASSLQYNEQFF.